Listed here is a single T cell receptor beta chain. Within the sample, other DNA sequences also encode this same CDR3. This record belongs to a study of T cell changes during pregnancy in multiple sclerosis. The protocol was immunoSEQ multiplex PCR, while the TCRdb copy is restricted to in-frame clones and leaves out a portion. The sample yields approximately 70,000 clones, 80% to 90% seen once. The CDR3 runs 14 residues. Trimming left V 5 bases short and J 0 bases short, with 8 bases between. The germline V gene has CDR1 SGHTA and CDR2 FQGNSA. The sample was peripheral blood, taken in the first trimester of pregnancy. The chain couples TRBV7-2 to TRBJ1-3; a possible D gene is TRBD1 (5 bases). The clonotype originates from a female donor in good health, enrolled as a control in a pregnancy study. CDR3 in amino acids: CASSPGGSGNTIYF. CDR3 bases: TGTGCCAGCAGCCCGGGGGGCTCTGGAAACACCATATATTTT.